The clone carrying this TCR beta chain came up a few times. Its antigen remains unidentified. CDR3 size: 14 residues. V was trimmed by 0 bases and J by 5 bases, leaving 5 bases between them. From germline, CDR1 is KGHSH and CDR2 LQKENI. This record comes from a study of vaccination effects on CD4 cells after COVID-19. Study in general: Participants received two doses of either the BNT162b2 or mRNA-1273 vaccine.

Whole-study findings and limits: Common cold coronavirus cross-reactivity was shown by only 1 of 255 vaccine-induced clones in healthy vaccinees. Relatively few convalescent patients took part in the study, which had no early post-infection timepoints.

Within the ViraFEST assay, antigen-specific CD4+ T cells underwent expansion with viral peptide pools prior to sequencing. CD4+ T cell isolation took place after more than eight days of culture. Absence of prior SARS-CoV-2 infection characterized the vaccine recipients, who showed negative nucleocapsid antibodies. About 2.2 million PBMC per well were cultured with around 9.6 IU/ml IL-2 and about 10 ug/ml peptides. Here immunoSEQ multiplex PCR was the method, and the copy in TCRdb shows in-frame clones only, minus some. The data contain 62,000 or so clones, 75% to 85% of them singletons. The chain carries TRBV18 and TRBJ1-6; no reliable D call. The clonotype comes from a human donor who received a COVID-19 vaccine. The sequencing used CD4+ T cells from PBMCs cultured with SARS-CoV-2 spike peptides, collected before COVID-19 vaccination. The DNA for the CDR3 is TGTGCCAGCTCACCACCGCTGGATAATTCACCCCTCCACTTT. This translates into CASSPPLDNSPLHF. Filled out from reference TRBV18 and TRBJ1-6, the complete variable domain reads NAGVMQNPRHLVRRRGQEARLRCSPMKGHSHVYWYRQLPEEGLKFMVYLQKENIIDESGMPKERFSAEFPKEGPSILRIQQVVRGDSAAYFCASSPPLDNSPLHFGNGTRLTVT.